The next 22 T cell receptor beta chains were all read from a single sample in a study of CD8+CD57+ T cells in acquired aplastic anemia. Genomic DNA constituted the template upon which TCR beta VDJ and CDR3 profiling was performed. In TCRdb, the reads were re-called with MiXCR into one record per CDR3 protein. The sample has under 75,000 distinct CDR3 sequences; 50% to 55% are singletons. Sample: sorted CD4+, CD8+, or CD8+CD57+ T cells (not recorded which) from PBMCs. The origin of the receptors is a human donor in good health, serving as a control.

V usage is TRBV29-1 and J usage is TRBJ2-1; 7 bases match TRBD1. The germline gives CDR1 SQVTM, CDR2 ANQGSEA. The V gene end was trimmed by 4 bases and the J gene end by 0 bases; junction bases not matched to a gene: 15. This CDR3 has 18 residues. The CDR3 is CSVVGYKGATSSYNEQFF. The CDR3 bases are TGCAGCGTTGTAGGGTATAAGGGGGCTACGAGCTCCTACAATGAGCAGTTCTTC.

The J gene is TRBJ1-2, the V gene TRBV11-1, with 8 bases aligning to TRBD1. The junction had 17 bases not matched to a gene; V was cut back by 6 bases and J by 5 bases. CDR3 size: 17 residues. Germline V gene lookup returns CDR1 SGHAT and CDR2 FQDESV (reference sequence). CDR3 nucleotide sequence: TGTGCCAGCAGACGGAGCCCAGCGGGACAGGAGGTTTATGGCTACACCTTC. Its protein is CASRRSPAGQEVYGYTF.

This clonotype was counted ten times or more. The V and J genes are TRBV6-1 and TRBJ2-7; 10 bases match TRBD2. With V trimmed by 8 bases and J by 4 bases, 11 bases remained unmatched. The CDR3 loop spans 15 amino acids. CDR1 is MNHNS and CDR2 is SASEGT in the germline V gene. In DNA, the CDR3 is TGTGCCAGCCCGGATGCTAGCGGGGGACCATACGAGCAGTACTTC. Residues: CASPDASGGPYEQYF.

V is TRBV2 and J is TRBJ1-4; 10 nucleotides align to TRBD1. V trimming: 4 bases; J trimming: 8 bases; junction bases outside the gene matches: 7. The CDR3 covers 15 residues. Germline V lookup: CDR1 SNHLY, CDR2 FYNNEI. The CDR3, as DNA: TGTGCCAGCAGTGGAACGACAGGGGGCGACGAAAAACTGTTTTTT. This translates into CASSGTTGGDEKLFF.

This clonotype came up a few times. Possible read error: a much larger clone is one base away. This chain uses TRBV5-6 with TRBJ2-7; D gene uncertain. The ends were cut back, 5 bases at V and 2 bases at J, with 11 bases in the middle. The germline CDR1 and CDR2 sequences are SGHDT and YYEEEE. The CDR3 consists of 13 residues. The CDR3 loop is CASSFRAPYEQYF. The CDR3 bases are TGTGCCAGCAGTTTCAGAGCACCCTACGAGCAGTACTTC. Combining the CDR3 with reference TRBV5-6 and TRBJ2-7 gives the whole variable domain DAGVTQSPTHLIKTRGQQVTLRCSPKSGHDTVSWYQQALGQGPQFIFQYYEEEERQRGNFPDRFSGHQFPNYSSELNVNALLLGDSALYLCASSFRAPYEQYFGPGTRLTVT.

This clonotype was seen many times. The gene calls are TRBV2 and TRBJ2-2; TRBD2 matches at 8 bases. This CDR3 comprises 14 residues. Germline assignment: CDR1 SNHLY and CDR2 FYNNEI. Trimming took 10 bases from V and 0 from J; bases not matched to a gene: 4. The CDR3 here is CATDSGTNTGELFF. CDR3 bases: TGTGCCACCGATAGCGGGACGAACACCGGGGAGCTGTTTTTT.

The genes are TRBV19 and TRBJ1-2; D not resolved. The V gene's germline CDR1 is LNHDA and CDR2 SQIVND (reference sequence). The CDR3 contains 13 residues. Trimming pared 3 bases from V and 3 bases from J, leaving 8 bases between. As DNA, the CDR3 is TGTGCCAGTAGTATGACGGAGTACTATGGCTACACCTTC. Encoded protein: CASSMTEYYGYTF.

This chain connects TRBV15 to TRBJ2-5; D gene ambiguous. V was clipped by 5 bases and J by 2 bases, with 15 bases between them. This CDR3 has 15 residues. Germline lookup yields CDR1 LNHNV and CDR2 YYDKDF (reference sequence). The chain's CDR3 is CATSLRVGPQETQYF. The CDR3 bases are TGTGCCACCAGCTTGAGAGTCGGTCCACAAGAGACCCAGTACTTC.

This clonotype is termed medium-sized. V usage is TRBV15 and J usage is TRBJ2-5, with a weak D call TRBD1 (6 bases). Between the trimmed V and J ends, which lost 1 base and 1 base, there was a span of 13 bases. The germline V gene encodes CDR1 LNHNV and CDR2 YYDKDF (reference sequence). The CDR3 consists of 16 residues. The CDR3 region has the DNA TGTGCCACCAGCAGAGTGGCAGGGGCCCTCCAAGAGACCCAGTACTTC. Translated: CATSRVAGALQETQYF. Drawing the rest from reference TRBV15 and TRBJ2-5, the complete variable domain is DAMVIQNPRYQVTQFGKPVTLSCSQTLNHNVMYWYQQKSSQAPKLLFHYYDKDFNNEADTPDNFQSRRPNTSFCFLDIRSPGLGDTAMYLCATSRVAGALQETQYFGPGTRLLVL.

The rearrangement links TRBV15 to TRBJ2-1; 8 nucleotides agree with TRBD2. Germline assignment: CDR1 LNHNV and CDR2 YYDKDF (reference sequence). J gave up 5 bases and V 0 bases, and 6 bases lay outside the gene matches. The CDR3 extends over 16 amino acids. The CDR3 nucleotides read TGTGCCACCAGCAGAGATCGGGGGGGGCCTAACAATGAGCAGTTCTTC. Protein product: CATSRDRGGPNNEQFF.

The CDR3 loop is CATSRDKGTGQETQYF. In DNA form, the CDR3 reads TGTGCCACCAGCAGAGATAAGGGGACAGGGCAAGAGACCCAGTACTTC. V and J are TRBV15 and TRBJ2-5; 9 bases are a match to TRBD1. J was trimmed by 2 bases and V by 0 bases; bases with no gene match: 4. The CDR3 totals 16 residues. Per the germline V gene, CDR1 is LNHNV and CDR2 is YYDKDF (reference sequence).

The chain joins TRBV20-1 to TRBJ2-5, with TRBD2 matching over 7 bases. The CDR3 runs 13 residues. Germline assignment: CDR1 DFQATT and CDR2 SNEGSKA (reference sequence). With 4 bases clipped from V and 0 bases from J, the junction kept 2 bases outside the gene matches. The CDR3 loop is CSATSGYQETQYF. DNA for the CDR3: TGCAGTGCTACTAGCGGATACCAAGAGACCCAGTACTTC.

This clonotype was seen repeatedly, ten times or more. The rearrangement links TRBV5-1 to TRBJ1-2, with a weak D call TRBD1 (6 bases). The CDR3 runs 16 residues. Trimming removed 0 bases from V and 4 bases from J, with 16 bases in between. Per germline, CDR1 SGHRS and CDR2 YFSETQ. The CDR3 region is CASSLAFEGESYGYTF. The CDR3 DNA follows: TGCGCCAGCAGCTTGGCGTTTGAGGGGGAGAGCTATGGCTACACCTTC. Full variable domain (missing parts from reference TRBV5-1 and TRBJ1-2): KAGVTQTPRYLIKTRGQQVTLSCSPISGHRSVSWYQQTPGQGLQFLFEYFSETQRNKGNFPGRFSGRQFSNSRSEMNVSTLELGDSALYLCASSLAFEGESYGYTFGSGTRLTVV.

V usage is TRBV29-1 and J usage is TRBJ1-1, with a weak D call TRBD1 (6 bases). In germline, CDR1 is SQVTM, CDR2 ANQGSEA. Trimming cost V 1 base and J 5 bases, with 14 bases left between them. The CDR3 covers 14 residues. CDR3 DNA: TGCAGCGTTGAAGGACTAGCGGGGGCTACTGAAGCTTTCTTT. It is translated as CSVEGLAGATEAFF.

This clonotype has a single count. One end of the junction fails to match germline, which may point to a read error. J is TRBJ1-5 and V is TRBV2; D not resolved. The CDR3 has 15 amino acids. The germline V gene encodes CDR1 SNHLY and CDR2 FYNNEI. CDR3 sequence (DNA): TGTGCCAGCAGTGCGGGGAGCTATAGCAATCAGCCCCGGCATTTT. Translated, it gives CASSAGSYSNQPRHF. Looking up the rest from reference TRBV2 and TRBJ1-5 gives the full variable domain: EPEVTQTPSHQVTQMGQEVILRCVPISNHLYFYWYRQILGQKVEFLVSFYNNEISEKSEIFDDQFSVERPDGSNFTLKIRSTKLEDSAMYFCASSAGSYSNQPRHFGDGTRLSIL.

The chain recombines TRBV7-6 with TRBJ1-6; D not certain. The germline CDR1 and CDR2 sequences are SGHVS and FNYEAQ. With 4 bases removed from V and 7 bases from J, the gap between germline ends came to 11 bases. The CDR3 is made up of 14 amino acids. The CDR3 loop is CASSSSQGNSPLHF. As DNA, the CDR3 is TGTGCCAGCAGCTCCAGTCAAGGGAATTCACCCCTCCACTTT.

This clonotype was counted ten times or more. The CDR3 DNA reads TGTGCCAGCAGTTTAATCGGGGGAGTGCCTGAAGCTTTCTTT. Its translation: CASSLIGGVPEAFF. This rearrangement joins TRBV27 to TRBJ1-1; a weak D match, TRBD1 (5 bases). V was cut by 2 bases and J by 6 bases, with 13 bases left in between. The germline V gene has CDR1 MNHEY and CDR2 SMNVEV (reference sequence). The CDR3 has 14 amino acids.

At least ten counts were recorded for this clonotype. The V and J genes are TRBV6-1 and TRBJ2-2; D call uncertain. Germline V gives CDR1 MNHNS, CDR2 SASEGT. V shed 5 bases and J shed 1 base, with 20 bases lying between them. The CDR3 has 18 residues. The CDR3 DNA sequence: TGTGCCAGCAGTAAGTCTGGACCTACCAACTTGAACACCGGGGAGCTGTTTTTT. As protein: CASSKSGPTNLNTGELFF.

By its share, this clonotype is medium-sized. This chain connects TRBV29-1 to TRBJ1-1; no firm D call. Germline V gene lookup returns CDR1 SQVTM and CDR2 ANQGSEA. Trimming took 5 bases from V and 3 from J, leaving 10 bases between them. This CDR3 is built from 12 residues. CDR3 protein: CSVLGADTEAFF. CDR3 DNA sequence: TGCAGCGTTCTTGGTGCGGACACTGAAGCTTTCTTT.

The chain links TRBV20-1 to TRBJ1-3; D remains unclear. The CDR3 extends over 14 amino acids. Germline V gene sequence: CDR1 DFQATT, CDR2 SNEGSKA (reference sequence). Trimming shortened V by 3 bases and J by 1 base, and 10 bases separated the two germline ends. The DNA of the CDR3 is TGCAGTGCTAGGGGTGGCGGGTCTGGAAACACCATATATTTT. Amino acids: CSARGGGSGNTIYF.

Many counts were recorded for this clonotype. The V call is TRBV7-6, the J call TRBJ1-1, with D perhaps TRBD1 (5 bases). Per the germline V gene, CDR1 is SGHVS and CDR2 is FNYEAQ. The CDR3 contains 12 residues. V lost 6 bases to trimming and J lost 6 bases, with 11 bases between them. The CDR3 sequence is CASRDEGAEAFF. As DNA, the CDR3 is TGTGCCAGCAGGGATGAAGGGGCTGAAGCTTTCTTT.

Regarding this clonotype: A much larger clone lies one base from this, so it may be a read error. The chain uses TRBV4-2 and TRBJ2-2, with TRBD1 identical over 12 bases. Germline CDR1 is LGHNA and CDR2 is YNFKEQ. The CDR3 consists of 16 residues. V was pared by 4 bases and J by 4 bases, with 4 bases of the junction left unmatched. The CDR3, as DNA: TGTGCCAGCAGCCGGGGACAGGGGGCGAGCACCGGGGAGCTGTTTTTT. Residues: CASSRGQGASTGELFF.